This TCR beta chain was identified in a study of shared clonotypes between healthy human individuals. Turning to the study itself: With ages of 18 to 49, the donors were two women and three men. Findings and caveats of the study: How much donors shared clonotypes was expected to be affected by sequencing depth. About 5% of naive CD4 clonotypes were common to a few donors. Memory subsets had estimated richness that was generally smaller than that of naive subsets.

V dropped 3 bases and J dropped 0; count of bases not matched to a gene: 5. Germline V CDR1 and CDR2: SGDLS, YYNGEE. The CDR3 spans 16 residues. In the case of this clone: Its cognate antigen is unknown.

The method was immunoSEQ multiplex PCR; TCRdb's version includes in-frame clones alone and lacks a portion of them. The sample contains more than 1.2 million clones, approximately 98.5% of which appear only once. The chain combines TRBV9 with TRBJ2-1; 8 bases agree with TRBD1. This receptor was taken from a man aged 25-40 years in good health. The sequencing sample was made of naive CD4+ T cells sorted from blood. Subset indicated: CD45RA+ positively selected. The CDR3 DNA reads TGTGCCAGCAGCGACGTACAGGGGGACTCCTACAATGAGCAGTTCTTC. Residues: CASSDVQGDSYNEQFF.